This T cell receptor beta chain appears in the sequencing data of a study of blood T cell repertoires in COVID-19. Germline values: CDR1 LNHDA, CDR2 SQIVND (reference sequence). V was cut by 9 bases and J by 8 bases, with 20 bases left in between. The CDR3 runs 14 residues. The method was immunoSEQ multiplex PCR; TCRdb's version includes in-frame clones alone and lacks a portion of them. Of a few hundred thousand clones listed, around nine tenths are singletons. Sequencing was carried out using PBMCs or T cells enriched from blood (not recorded which). The rearrangement uses TRBV19 and TRBJ1-5; no reliable D call. The receptor comes from a woman between 55 and 75 years old who had recovered from COVID-19. Here the CDR3 DNA reads TGTGCCAGCACCCCCTACTTAATGGTGGAGCCCCAGCATTTT. This gives the protein CASTPYLMVEPQHF.